This T cell receptor beta chain was sequenced in a study of blood T cell repertoires in COVID-19. Looking at the study overall: T cells, B-cell-depleted T cells, or PBMCs supplied cDNA or gDNA.

CDR3 length equals 11 residues. V was shortened by 2 bases and J by 7 bases, with 6 bases between the two germline ends. Looked up from germline, CDR1 is SNHLY and CDR2 is FYNNEI. The assay was immunoSEQ multiplex PCR, and TCRdb's table has in-frame clones only and misses some. The profile shows 220,000 or so clones, 84% of them singletons. The sample comprised peripheral blood. This receptor was obtained from a woman in her 30s who had recovered from COVID-19. The V call is TRBV2, the J call TRBJ2-7; D not certain. CDR3 in DNA: TGTGCCAGCAGTGAATTCAGGGAGCAGTACTTC. Protein: CASSEFREQYF.